The rows below give T cell receptor beta chains drawn from one sample of a study of T-cell memory formation after mild COVID-19. TCRdb reprocessed the 5' RACE reads via MiXCR and lists one record per CDR3 protein. This repertoire shows around 80,000 distinct CDR3 sequences, roughly 13% found once; its top ten account for around 29%. Sequenced material: PBMCs or a T cell subset sorted from them (not recorded which). Source of these receptors: an adult woman who had mild COVID-19 (a few samples of this study predate the infection). Cell type and time point are not known. Each CDR3 is given with its conserved first and last residue. The D gene is left open where the match is weak. Some rows mark clone size as missing; the rest say once, few, many or name a class of expanded clone.

clone_size: NA
j_call: TRBJ2-3
d_call: TRBD1
v_call: TRBV7-9
cdr3_nt: TGTGCCAGCAGCCCGACTCGACAGGGGGCGTTGACAGATACGCAGTATTTT
cdr3_aa: CASSPTRQGALTDTQYF

clone_size: few
j_call: TRBJ2-7
d_call: NA
v_call: TRBV28
cdr3_nt: TGTGCCAGCAGTTTCACAGCCTACGAGCAGTACTTC
cdr3_aa: CASSFTAYEQYF

clone_size: few
j_call: TRBJ2-2
d_call: TRBD1
v_call: TRBV24-1
cdr3_nt: TGTGCCACCAGTGATCGTGACAGGGGAAGAGGCACCGGGGAGCTGTTTTTT
cdr3_aa: CATSDRDRGRGTGELFF

clone_size: few
j_call: TRBJ2-5
d_call: NA
v_call: TRBV7-9
cdr3_nt: TGTGCCAGCAGCCTCACGCATCAAATACAAGAGACCCAGTACTTC
cdr3_aa: CASSLTHQIQETQYF

clone_size: NA
j_call: TRBJ2-7
d_call: NA
v_call: TRBV12-3/TRBV12-4
cdr3_nt: TGTGCCAGCAGTTTAGCATCCGACGAGCAGTACTTC
cdr3_aa: CASSLASDEQYF

clone_size: NA
j_call: TRBJ2-1
d_call: NA
v_call: TRBV15
cdr3_nt: TGTGCCACCAGGAACCTCTACAATGAGCAGTTCTTC
cdr3_aa: CATRNLYNEQFF

clone_size: NA
j_call: TRBJ2-1
d_call: TRBD1
v_call: TRBV19
cdr3_nt: TGTGCCAGTAGTTGGGGACAGACAAACAATGAGCAGTTCTTC
cdr3_aa: CASSWGQTNNEQFF

clone_size: few
j_call: TRBJ1-1
d_call: NA
v_call: TRBV7-9
cdr3_nt: TGTGCCAGCAGCTTAGATGGCACAGAAGCTTTCTTT
cdr3_aa: CASSLDGTEAFF

clone_size: NA
j_call: TRBJ2-2
d_call: TRBD1
v_call: TRBV4-3
cdr3_nt: TGCGCCAGCAGCCAGGCTGGGGACAGCCTCACCGGGGAGCTGTTTTTT
cdr3_aa: CASSQAGDSLTGELFF

clone_size: many
j_call: TRBJ2-1
d_call: TRBD2
v_call: TRBV7-8
cdr3_nt: TGTGCCAGCAGCTTTTTAGCGGGAGGGCCTGTCAATGAGCAGTTCTTC
cdr3_aa: CASSFLAGGPVNEQFF

clone_size: few
j_call: TRBJ2-1
d_call: NA
v_call: TRBV11-1
cdr3_nt: TGTGCCAGCAGCTTACGCTCCTACAATGAGCAGTTCTTC
cdr3_aa: CASSLRSYNEQFF

clone_size: few
j_call: TRBJ2-1
d_call: TRBD2
v_call: TRBV29-1
cdr3_nt: TGCAGCGCAGCTCCGGGGGGGAGCTCCTACAATGAGCAGTTCTTC
cdr3_aa: CSAAPGGSSYNEQFF

clone_size: few
j_call: TRBJ1-4
d_call: TRBD1
v_call: TRBV19
cdr3_nt: TGTGCCAGTAGCCTACAGGGGGCGATTCGTGAAAAACTGTTTTTT
cdr3_aa: CASSLQGAIREKLFF

clone_size: NA
j_call: TRBJ2-5
d_call: TRBD2
v_call: TRBV13
cdr3_nt: TGTGCCAGCAGCTTCGTCCGGGAACTAGCGGGGATACAAGAGACCCAGTACTTC
cdr3_aa: CASSFVRELAGIQETQYF

clone_size: few
j_call: TRBJ1-2
d_call: NA
v_call: TRBV7-8
cdr3_nt: TGTGCCAGCAGCCTAGCTGTTAACTATGGCTACACCTTC
cdr3_aa: CASSLAVNYGYTF

clone_size: few
j_call: TRBJ2-1
d_call: TRBD2
v_call: TRBV20-1
cdr3_nt: TGCAGTGCTAACCCGAAGGGACTAGCCGGTGAGCAGTTCTTC
cdr3_aa: CSANPKGLAGEQFF

clone_size: few
j_call: TRBJ2-3
d_call: NA
v_call: TRBV4-1
cdr3_nt: TGCGCCAGCAGCGCAGGGACCACAGATACGCAGTATTTT
cdr3_aa: CASSAGTTDTQYF

clone_size: NA
j_call: TRBJ2-3
d_call: TRBD2
v_call: TRBV7-9
cdr3_nt: TGTGCCAGCAGCTCACCCAGGGCCGACCAGCGGGGAACAACAGATACGCAGTATTTT
cdr3_aa: CASSSPRADQRGTTDTQYF

clone_size: NA
j_call: TRBJ2-1
d_call: NA
v_call: TRBV12-3/TRBV12-4
cdr3_nt: TGTGCCAGCAGTTTCTCTGAGGGTTACAATGAGCAGTTCTTC
cdr3_aa: CASSFSEGYNEQFF

clone_size: few
j_call: TRBJ1-6
d_call: NA
v_call: TRBV5-8
cdr3_nt: TGTGCCAGCAGCCCGGAAGGTTCTTATAATTCACCCCTCCACTTT
cdr3_aa: CASSPEGSYNSPLHF

clone_size: many
j_call: TRBJ2-3
d_call: TRBD2
v_call: TRBV19
cdr3_nt: TGTGCCAGTAGCCTCGGGCGGGAGTCAGATACGCAGTATTTT
cdr3_aa: CASSLGRESDTQYF

clone_size: NA
j_call: TRBJ1-1
d_call: NA
v_call: TRBV3-1
cdr3_nt: TGTGCCAGCAGCCCACCCCGAGGATATAACACTGAAGCTTTCTTT
cdr3_aa: CASSPPRGYNTEAFF

clone_size: few
j_call: TRBJ2-4
d_call: NA
v_call: TRBV6-5
cdr3_nt: TGTGCCAGCAGTTACGGGATGAGTAACATTCAGTACTTC
cdr3_aa: CASSYGMSNIQYF

clone_size: NA
j_call: TRBJ2-7
d_call: NA
v_call: TRBV5-1
cdr3_nt: TGCGCCAGCAGCTTGTACGGCTCCTACGAGCAGTACTTC
cdr3_aa: CASSLYGSYEQYF

clone_size: few
j_call: TRBJ2-3
d_call: TRBD2
v_call: TRBV7-6
cdr3_nt: TGTGCCAGCAGCTTATACGCGGGGGAATCCACAGATACGCAGTATTTT
cdr3_aa: CASSLYAGESTDTQYF

clone_size: few
j_call: TRBJ2-1
d_call: TRBD2
v_call: TRBV20-1
cdr3_nt: TGCAGTGCTGAGGGCTCTCTAGCGGGCACCTACAATGAGCAGTTCTTC
cdr3_aa: CSAEGSLAGTYNEQFF

clone_size: NA
j_call: TRBJ2-5
d_call: TRBD2
v_call: TRBV6-5
cdr3_nt: TGTGCCAGCAGTTCTACTAGCGGGAGGAGGGAGACCCAGTACTTC
cdr3_aa: CASSSTSGRRETQYF

clone_size: medium-sized
j_call: TRBJ2-1
d_call: TRBD2
v_call: TRBV7-9
cdr3_nt: TGTGCCAGCAGCGTATTAGCGGGATTTAAACCTAACAATGAGCAGTTCTTC
cdr3_aa: CASSVLAGFKPNNEQFF

clone_size: NA
j_call: TRBJ2-7
d_call: TRBD1
v_call: TRBV5-5
cdr3_nt: TGTGCCAGCAGCTTGGAGACAGGGTCCTACGAGCAGTACTTC
cdr3_aa: CASSLETGSYEQYF

clone_size: once
j_call: TRBJ2-3
d_call: NA
v_call: TRBV5-5
cdr3_nt: TGTGCCAGCAGCAAAGGGGATGGTCGAACAGTAAGCACAGATACGCAGTATTTC
cdr3_aa: CASSKGDGRTVSTDTQYF

clone_size: NA
j_call: TRBJ2-2
d_call: NA
v_call: TRBV7-3
cdr3_nt: TGTGCCAGCAGCGAGACGGCCGGGGAGCTGTTTTTT
cdr3_aa: CASSETAGELFF

clone_size: few
j_call: TRBJ2-7
d_call: TRBD1
v_call: TRBV4-1
cdr3_nt: TGCGCCAGCAGCCAACTAGCCGGGACAGGGTTAAGCGAGCAGTACTTC
cdr3_aa: CASSQLAGTGLSEQYF

clone_size: few
j_call: TRBJ2-1
d_call: TRBD2
v_call: TRBV5-1
cdr3_nt: TGCGCCAGCAGCTTGACTAGCGGACCCTACAATGAGCAGTTCTTC
cdr3_aa: CASSLTSGPYNEQFF

clone_size: few
j_call: TRBJ2-1
d_call: TRBD2
v_call: TRBV4-2
cdr3_nt: TGTGCCAGCAGCCCGGACGGGACTAGCGACTACAATGAGCAGTTCTTC
cdr3_aa: CASSPDGTSDYNEQFF

clone_size: many
j_call: TRBJ2-1
d_call: NA
v_call: TRBV7-9
cdr3_nt: TGTGCCAGCAGCTTAGAGGGGGACGGAGTTATTCACAATGAGCAGTTCTTC
cdr3_aa: CASSLEGDGVIHNEQFF

clone_size: NA
j_call: TRBJ1-1
d_call: NA
v_call: TRBV2
cdr3_nt: TGTGCCAGCAGTGACAGGCTTTCAAACACTGAAGCTTTCTTT
cdr3_aa: CASSDRLSNTEAFF

clone_size: NA
j_call: TRBJ2-1
d_call: NA
v_call: TRBV4-3
cdr3_nt: TGCGCCAGCAGCGCTTTCGTGACGGGTGACACCTACAATGAGCAGTTCTTC
cdr3_aa: CASSAFVTGDTYNEQFF